This T cell receptor (beta chain) was sequenced in a study of shared clonotypes between healthy human individuals. Data came from immunoSEQ multiplex PCR; TCRdb stores just in-frame clones and leaves some out. The sample yields roughly 500,000 clones, more than 95% seen once. The CDR3 has 15 amino acids. Germline V CDR1 and CDR2: MNHEY, SVGAGI. With V trimmed by 4 bases and J by 3 bases, 6 bases remained unmatched. Sequencing was performed on naive CD4+ T cells sorted from blood. The subset denotes: CD45RA+ positively selected. The chain has TRBV6-5 and TRBJ1-5; 7 nucleotides match TRBD1. This TCR derives from a woman younger than 45 in good health. CDR3 in amino acids: CASSSGTVNNQPQHF. For the CDR3, the DNA is TGTGCCAGCAGTTCAGGGACAGTCAACAATCAGCCCCAGCATTTT.